Following are 26 T cell receptor beta chains from one sample sequenced in a study of OX40 agonist ivuxolimab in advanced cancers. Measured with immunoSEQ multiplex PCR; TCRdb has only the in-frame clones, and not every one. The sample yields about 100,000 clones, about 91% seen once. The sample consisted of CD4+ or CD8+ T cells sorted from blood, taken in a trial of the OX40 agonist ivuxolimab. Receptor source: an adult with an advanced solid tumor such as melanoma, head and neck, liver or kidney cancer.

V gene TRBV30 combines with J gene TRBJ1-2; D is perhaps TRBD1 (5 bases). There are 12 residues in the CDR3. Germline V gives CDR1 GTSNPN, CDR2 SVGIG (reference sequence). Trimming stripped 8 bases from V and 5 bases from J, with 15 bases between. The chain's CDR3 is CARETENYGYTF. CDR3 nucleotides: TGTGCCAGGGAGACAGAGAATTATGGCTACACCTTC. Using reference TRBV30 and TRBJ1-2 for the parts outside the CDR3, the full variable domain is SQTIHQWPATLVQPVGSPLSLECTVEGTSNPNLYWYRQAAGRGLQLLFYSVGIGQISSEVPQNLSASRPQDRQFILSSKKLLLSDSGFYLCARETENYGYTFGSGTRLTVV.

V gene TRBV6-5 combines with J gene TRBJ1-2; D is unresolved. The V and J ends lost 6 bases and 2 bases respectively, with 7 bases between them. From germline, CDR1 is MNHEY and CDR2 SVGAGI. This CDR3 region has 12 residues. This CDR3 is CASSQDNYGYTF. The DNA for the CDR3 is TGTGCCAGCAGCCAGGACAACTATGGCTACACCTTC.

The V gene is TRBV7-3, the J gene TRBJ2-5; maybe TRBD1 (6 bases). The CDR3 has 15 amino acids. The germline V gene has CDR1 SGHTA and CDR2 FQGTGA. The ends were cut back, 6 bases at V and 1 base at J, with 15 bases in the middle. CDR3 protein: CASRAGQNSQETQYF. Here the CDR3 DNA reads TGTGCCAGCAGGGCCGGACAGAACTCCCAAGAGACCCAGTACTTC.

This chain links TRBV5-6 with TRBJ2-1; D gene unclear. V was trimmed by 4 bases and J by 10 bases, leaving 15 bases between them. The CDR3 length is 13 residues. The V gene's germline CDR1 is SGHDT and CDR2 YYEEEE. The CDR3 reads CASSLRGDREQFF. CDR3 in DNA: TGTGCCAGCAGCCTGCGTGGTGACCGGGAGCAGTTCTTC.

This clone was seen more than once but under ten times. The V gene is TRBV7-9, the J gene TRBJ2-5; 9 nucleotides line up with TRBD1. This CDR3 has 16 amino acids. The J segment lost 2 bases and the V segment lost 4 bases, leaving 8 bases of the junction unmatched. Per germline, CDR1 SEHNR and CDR2 FQNEAQ (reference sequence). CDR3 sequence reads: CASSYLIGTGQETQYF. The CDR3 DNA reads TGTGCCAGCAGCTATCTCATCGGGACAGGGCAAGAGACCCAGTACTTC.

V usage is TRBV2 and J usage is TRBJ2-7; 7 nucleotides align to TRBD2. The CDR3 runs to 13 residues. The ends lost 9 bases at V and 2 bases at J; junction bases unmatched: 7. Germline CDR1 is SNHLY and CDR2 is FYNNEI. CDR3 sequence (DNA): TGTGCCAGACGGGTGAGCGGGGCCTACGAGCAGTACTTC. Translation gives CARRVSGAYEQYF.

In nucleotides, the CDR3 is TGTGCCAGCAGCTTGGGACTAGCGGGACTAAGCAATGAGCAGTTCTTC. It codes for CASSLGLAGLSNEQFF. J is TRBJ2-1 and V is TRBV5-6; 11 bases fit TRBD2. This CDR3 has 16 residues. Germline values: CDR1 SGHDT, CDR2 YYEEEE. V was pared by 0 bases and J by 6 bases, with 5 bases of the junction left unmatched. The variable domain in full, completed from reference TRBV5-6 and TRBJ2-1, reads DAGVTQSPTHLIKTRGQQVTLRCSPKSGHDTVSWYQQALGQGPQFIFQYYEEEERQRGNFPDRFSGHQFPNYSSELNVNALLLGDSALYLCASSLGLAGLSNEQFFGPGTRLTVL.

V and J are TRBV28 and TRBJ1-1; D unresolved. Germline V CDR1 and CDR2: MDHEN, SYDVKM. Deletions cut 3 bases from V and 4 bases from J, with 6 bases between. CDR3 length: 12 amino acids. The CDR3 DNA sequence: TGTGCCAGCAGTTTCCGGCTCACTGAAGCTTTCTTT. As protein: CASSFRLTEAFF.

Comment on this clone: The junction departs from germline at one end; a sequencing error may be responsible. The J gene is TRBJ2-7, the V gene TRBV2; the D is unclear. The germline CDR1 and CDR2 sequences are SNHLY and FYNNEI. This CDR3 comprises 13 residues. CDR3 sequence reads: CASREATSYEQYF. The CDR3 nucleotides are TGTGCCAGCAGGGAAGCTACCTCCTACGAGCAGTACTTC.

The chain employs TRBV28 and TRBJ2-3, with TRBD1 as a possible D gene (5 bases). The V end was cut by 3 bases, the J end by 6 bases, with 13 bases between. The CDR3 totals 14 residues. Germline values: CDR1 MDHEN, CDR2 SYDVKM. In nucleotides, the CDR3 is TGTGCCAGCAGTTTTCAGGGCTCGTCGGATACGCAGTATTTT. Translation gives CASSFQGSSDTQYF.

J is TRBJ2-1 and V is TRBV7-3, with D unresolved. The CDR3 is made up of 13 amino acids. The germline V gene encodes CDR1 SGHTA and CDR2 FQGTGA. V was clipped by 3 bases and J by 7 bases, with 10 bases between them. CDR3 bases: TGTGCCAGCAGCTTGACTTCTATGAATGAGCAGTTCTTC. Amino acids: CASSLTSMNEQFF.

This clone was seen a handful of times. J is TRBJ1-5 and V is TRBV18; 11 positions match TRBD1. With V trimmed by 6 bases and J by 2 bases, 6 bases remained unmatched. Germline loops: CDR1 KGHSH, CDR2 LQKENI. This CDR3 has 16 amino acids. CDR3 in amino acids: CASSPGQGARNQPQHF. As DNA, the CDR3 is TGTGCCAGCTCTCCTGGACAGGGGGCTCGCAATCAGCCCCAGCATTTT.

The CDR3 coding sequence is TGTGCCAGCAACGCCCGAGGGCCCCCCTACGAGCAGTACTTC. As protein: CASNARGPPYEQYF. The J gene is TRBJ2-7, the V gene TRBV6-5; D is possibly TRBD2 (5 bases). The CDR3 runs to 14 residues. V shed 7 bases and J shed 2 bases, with 15 bases lying between them. Germline V gene sequence: CDR1 MNHEY, CDR2 SVGAGI.

The J gene is TRBJ2-1, the V gene TRBV7-2, with 13 positions matching TRBD2. CDR1 SGHTA and CDR2 FQGNSA come from the germline V gene. This CDR3 is 15 amino acids long. V lost 4 bases to trimming and J lost 4 bases; unmatched junction nucleotides: 1. The CDR3 nucleotides read TGTGCCAGCAGCTCGACTAGCGGGGGGTACAATGAGCAGTTCTTC. It yields the protein CASSSTSGGYNEQFF. The full variable domain, rest sourced from reference TRBV7-2 and TRBJ2-1, is GAGVSQSPSNKVTEKGKDVELRCDPISGHTALYWYRQSLGQGLEFLIYFQGNSAPDKSGLPSDRFSAERTGGSVSTLTIQRTQQEDSAVYLCASSSTSGGYNEQFFGPGTRLTVL.

J is TRBJ1-2 and V is TRBV11-2; D gene unclear. Trimming stripped 2 bases from V and 6 bases from J, with 7 bases between. Per germline, CDR1 SGHAT and CDR2 FQNNGV. The CDR3 consists of 12 residues. This chain's CDR3 is CASSLRGNGYTF. In DNA form, the CDR3 reads TGTGCCAGCAGCTTAAGAGGGAATGGCTACACCTTC.

The chain couples TRBV14 to TRBJ1-2, with TRBD1 matching over 7 bases. The germline CDR1 and CDR2 sequences are SGHDN and FVKESK. V lost 0 bases, J lost 5 bases, and 27 bases stayed unmatched. This CDR3 contains 22 residues. This CDR3 reads CASSQEERFIKGDRSFSYGYTF. CDR3 nucleotide sequence: TGTGCCAGCAGCCAAGAGGAGAGGTTCATAAAGGGGGACAGATCATTCTCTTATGGCTACACCTTC. The full variable domain, completed using reference TRBV14 and TRBJ1-2, is EAGVTQFPSHSVIEKGQTVTLRCDPISGHDNLYWYRRVMGKEIKFLLHFVKESKQDESGMPNNRFLAERTGGTYSTLKVQPAELEDSGVYFCASSQEERFIKGDRSFSYGYTFGSGTRLTVV.

This sequence joins TRBV28 and TRBJ1-1; D unclear. Trimming stripped 3 bases from V and 4 bases from J, with 12 bases between. The CDR3 consists of 14 residues. The germline CDR1 and CDR2 sequences are MDHEN and SYDVKM. CDR3 residues: CASSLPLRATEAFF. Here the CDR3 DNA reads TGTGCCAGCAGTTTGCCTCTCCGGGCCACTGAAGCTTTCTTT.

The chain couples TRBV5-1 to TRBJ2-5; D remains unclear. CDR3 length equals 11 residues. Trimming pared 1 base from V and 3 bases from J, leaving 1 base between. Germline lookup yields CDR1 SGHRS and CDR2 YFSETQ. The CDR3 reads CASSLKETQYF. The CDR3 region has the DNA TGCGCCAGCAGCTTGAAAGAGACCCAGTACTTC.

The chain links TRBV5-1 to TRBJ2-7; 8 bases fit TRBD1. The CDR3 has 14 residues. With V trimmed by 4 bases and J by 4 bases, 7 bases remained unmatched. From germline, CDR1 is SGHRS and CDR2 YFSETQ. In nucleotides, the CDR3 is TGCGCCAGCAGCCCCCAGGGGGCGCGTTACGAGCAGTACTTC. Translating it yields CASSPQGARYEQYF.

This clone was seen just once. This chain uses TRBV7-2 with TRBJ2-1, with TRBD2 matching over 7 bases. Germline V gene lookup returns CDR1 SGHTA and CDR2 FQGNSA. This CDR3 spans 14 amino acids. V lost 5 bases to trimming and J lost 3 bases; unmatched junction nucleotides: 4. CDR3 DNA sequence: TGTGCCAGCAGCCCCCGGGGGGTCTACAATGAGCAGTTCTTC. This sequence encodes CASSPRGVYNEQFF.

This CDR3 reads CASSTNTGELFF. The CDR3 DNA sequence: TGTGCCAGCAGCACGAACACCGGGGAGCTGTTTTTT. The V call is TRBV7-3, the J call TRBJ2-2; D gene ambiguous. V was shortened by 5 bases and J by 0 bases, with 1 base between the two germline ends. The CDR3 runs to 12 residues. Per the germline V gene, CDR1 is SGHTA and CDR2 is FQGTGA.

V usage is TRBV29-1 and J usage is TRBJ2-3, with D perhaps matching TRBD2 (6 bases). Trimming cost V 5 bases and J 1 base, with 10 bases left between them. This CDR3 spans 13 amino acids. The V gene's germline CDR1 is SQVTM and CDR2 ANQGSEA. The CDR3: CSVLADGTDTQYF. The DNA of the CDR3 is TGCAGCGTTTTAGCGGACGGCACAGATACGCAGTATTTT.

The rearrangement links TRBV13 to TRBJ2-7, with TRBD1 matching over 8 bases. CDR1 is PRHDT, CDR2 FYEKMQ, per germline (reference sequence). The CDR3 is 17 residues long. Losses at the gene ends were 4 bases for V and 4 bases for J; bases not matched to a gene: 15. For the CDR3, the DNA is TGTGCCAGCAGCTCTACCGTTAAAACAGGGGGTTCTTACGAGCAGTACTTC. Its translation is CASSSTVKTGGSYEQYF.

J is TRBJ1-5 and V is TRBV28, with unresolved D. The CDR3 length is 12 residues. Trimming took 6 bases from V and 1 from J, leaving 4 bases between them. Germline lookup yields CDR1 MDHEN and CDR2 SYDVKM. Here the CDR3 DNA reads TGTGCCAGCAGACTGAGCAATCAGCCCCAGCATTTT. It codes for CASRLSNQPQHF.

This clone appeared a single time. The chain combines TRBV19 with TRBJ2-2; 8 bases match TRBD1. The CDR3 length is 16 residues. CDR1 and CDR2 from the germline V gene are LNHDA and SQIVND (reference sequence). Trimming took 6 bases from V and 1 from J; bases not matched to a gene: 7. CDR3 amino acids: CASRRAGTGNTGELFF. CDR3 DNA sequence: TGTGCCAGTAGACGAGCCGGGACAGGGAACACCGGGGAGCTGTTTTTT.

The rearrangement links TRBV5-4 to TRBJ2-5, with a weak D call TRBD1 (5 bases). Trimming removed 2 bases from V and 2 bases from J, with 10 bases in between. CDR3 length equals 14 residues. Looked up from germline, CDR1 is SGHNT and CDR2 is YYREEE (reference sequence). CDR3 protein: CASSLRGRQETQYF. The CDR3 nucleotides read TGTGCCAGCAGCTTAAGGGGTAGGCAAGAGACCCAGTACTTC.